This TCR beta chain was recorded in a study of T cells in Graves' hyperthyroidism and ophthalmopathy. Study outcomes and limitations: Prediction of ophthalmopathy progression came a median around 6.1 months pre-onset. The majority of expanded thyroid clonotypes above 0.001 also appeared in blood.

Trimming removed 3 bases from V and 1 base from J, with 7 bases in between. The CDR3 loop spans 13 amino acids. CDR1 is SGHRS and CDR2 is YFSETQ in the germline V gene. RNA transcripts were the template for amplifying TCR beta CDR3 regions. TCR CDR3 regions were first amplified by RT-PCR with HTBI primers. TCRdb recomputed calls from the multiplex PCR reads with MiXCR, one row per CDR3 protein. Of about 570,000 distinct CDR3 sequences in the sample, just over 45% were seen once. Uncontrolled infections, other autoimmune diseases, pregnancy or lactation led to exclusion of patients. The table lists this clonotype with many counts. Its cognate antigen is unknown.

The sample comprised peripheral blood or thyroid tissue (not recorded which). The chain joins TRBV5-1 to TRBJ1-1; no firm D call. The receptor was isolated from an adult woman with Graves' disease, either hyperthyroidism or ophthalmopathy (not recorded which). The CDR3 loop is CASSSRPNTEAFF. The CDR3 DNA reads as TGCGCCAGCAGCTCCAGACCGAACACTGAAGCTTTCTTT. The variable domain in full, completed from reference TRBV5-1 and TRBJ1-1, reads KAGVTQTPRYLIKTRGQQVTLSCSPISGHRSVSWYQQTPGQGLQFLFEYFSETQRNKGNFPGRFSGRQFSNSRSEMNVSTLELGDSALYLCASSSRPNTEAFFGQGTRLTVV.